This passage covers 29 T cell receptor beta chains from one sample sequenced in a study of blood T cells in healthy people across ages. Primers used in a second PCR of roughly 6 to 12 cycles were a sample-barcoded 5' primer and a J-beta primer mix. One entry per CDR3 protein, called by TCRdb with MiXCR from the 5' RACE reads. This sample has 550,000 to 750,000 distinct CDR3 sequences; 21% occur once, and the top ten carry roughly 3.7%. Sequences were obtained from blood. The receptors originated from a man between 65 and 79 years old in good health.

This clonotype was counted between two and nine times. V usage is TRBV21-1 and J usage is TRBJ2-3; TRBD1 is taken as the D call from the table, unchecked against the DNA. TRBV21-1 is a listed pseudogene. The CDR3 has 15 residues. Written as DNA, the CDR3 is TGTGCCAGCAGGCCCGACAGGGTCCCATCAGATACGCAGTATTTT. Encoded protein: CASRPDRVPSDTQYF.

The CDR3 here is CASSQDRGGLGTQYF. DNA of the CDR3: TGCGCCAGCAGCCAGGACAGGGGAGGCTTAGGGACCCAGTACTTC. J is TRBJ2-1 and V is TRBV4-3; 9 bases map to TRBD1. TRBJ2-5 explains the end of the DNA better; the J call may be wrong. Germline V CDR1 and CDR2: LGHNA, YSLEER. CDR3 length equals 15 residues.

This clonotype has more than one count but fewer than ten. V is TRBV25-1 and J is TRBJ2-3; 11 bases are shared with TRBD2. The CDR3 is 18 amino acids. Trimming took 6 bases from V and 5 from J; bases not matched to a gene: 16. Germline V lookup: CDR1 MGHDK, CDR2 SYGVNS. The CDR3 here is CASRGTSGRRRRGDTQYF. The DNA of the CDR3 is TGTGCCAGCAGAGGCACTAGCGGGAGAAGGCGGCGCGGAGATACGCAGTATTTT.

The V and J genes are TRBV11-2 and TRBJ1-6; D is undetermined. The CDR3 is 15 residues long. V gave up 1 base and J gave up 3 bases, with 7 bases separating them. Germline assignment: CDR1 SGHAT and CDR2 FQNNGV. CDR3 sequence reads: CASSLGVGYNSPLHF. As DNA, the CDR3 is TGTGCCAGCAGCTTAGGCGTAGGCTATAATTCACCCCTCCACTTT.

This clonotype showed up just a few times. CDR3 region: CASSPPGLAEETQYF. The CDR3, as DNA: TGTGCCAGCTCACCACCGGGGCTAGCGGAAGAGACCCAGTACTTC. V is TRBV18 and J is TRBJ2-5; TRBD2 matches 7 bases. Losses at the gene ends were 0 bases for V and 3 bases for J; bases not matched to a gene: 4. Germline V gene sequence: CDR1 KGHSH, CDR2 LQKENI. This CDR3 contains 15 residues.

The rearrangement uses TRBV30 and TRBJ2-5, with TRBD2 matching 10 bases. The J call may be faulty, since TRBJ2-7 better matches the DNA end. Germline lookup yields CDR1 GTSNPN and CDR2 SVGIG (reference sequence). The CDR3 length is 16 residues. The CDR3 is CAWSVLSGLAVHEQYF. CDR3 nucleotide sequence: TGTGCCTGGAGTGTACTGTCCGGACTAGCGGTCCACGAGCAGTACTTC.

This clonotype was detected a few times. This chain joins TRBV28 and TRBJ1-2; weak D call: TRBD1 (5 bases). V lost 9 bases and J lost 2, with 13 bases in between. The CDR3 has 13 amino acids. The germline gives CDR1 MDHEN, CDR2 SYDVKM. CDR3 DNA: TGTGCCAGTATGAACAGGAGAAACTATGGCTACACCTTC. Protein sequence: CASMNRRNYGYTF.

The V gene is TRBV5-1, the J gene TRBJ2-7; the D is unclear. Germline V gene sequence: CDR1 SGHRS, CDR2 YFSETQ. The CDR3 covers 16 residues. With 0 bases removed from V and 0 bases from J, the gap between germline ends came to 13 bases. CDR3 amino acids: CASSLGGRLSSYEQYF. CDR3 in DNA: TGCGCCAGCAGCTTGGGGGGTCGACTCAGCTCCTACGAGCAGTACTTC. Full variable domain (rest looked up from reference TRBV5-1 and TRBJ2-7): KAGVTQTPRYLIKTRGQQVTLSCSPISGHRSVSWYQQTPGQGLQFLFEYFSETQRNKGNFPGRFSGRQFSNSRSEMNVSTLELGDSALYLCASSLGGRLSSYEQYFGPGTRLTVT.

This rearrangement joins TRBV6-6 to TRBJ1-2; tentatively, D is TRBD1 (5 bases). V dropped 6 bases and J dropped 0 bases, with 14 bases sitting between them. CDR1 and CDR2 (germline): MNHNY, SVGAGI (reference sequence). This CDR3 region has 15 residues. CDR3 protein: CASREPGGANYGYTF. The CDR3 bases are TGTGCCAGCAGAGAACCGGGGGGAGCTAACTATGGCTACACCTTC.

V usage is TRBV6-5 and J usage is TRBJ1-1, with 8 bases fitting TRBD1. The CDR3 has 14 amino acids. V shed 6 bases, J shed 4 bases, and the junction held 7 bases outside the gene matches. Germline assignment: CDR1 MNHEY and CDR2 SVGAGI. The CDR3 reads CASSFTDRATEAFF. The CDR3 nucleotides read TGTGCCAGCAGCTTTACGGACAGGGCCACTGAAGCTTTCTTT.

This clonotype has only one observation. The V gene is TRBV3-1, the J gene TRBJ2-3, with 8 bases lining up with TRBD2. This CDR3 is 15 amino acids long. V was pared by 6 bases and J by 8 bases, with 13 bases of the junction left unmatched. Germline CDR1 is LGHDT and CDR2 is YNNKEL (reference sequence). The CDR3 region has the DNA TGTGCCAGCAGATTTAGCGGGGCGAGTTCTGGTACGCAGTATTTT. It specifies CASRFSGASSGTQYF.

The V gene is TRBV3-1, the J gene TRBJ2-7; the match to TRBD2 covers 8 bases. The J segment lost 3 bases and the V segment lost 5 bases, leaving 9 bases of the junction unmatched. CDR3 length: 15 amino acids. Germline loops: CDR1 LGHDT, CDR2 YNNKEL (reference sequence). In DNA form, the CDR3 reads TGTGCCAGCAGCTCAACGGGACTAGATGGCTACGAGCAGTACTTC. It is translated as CASSSTGLDGYEQYF.

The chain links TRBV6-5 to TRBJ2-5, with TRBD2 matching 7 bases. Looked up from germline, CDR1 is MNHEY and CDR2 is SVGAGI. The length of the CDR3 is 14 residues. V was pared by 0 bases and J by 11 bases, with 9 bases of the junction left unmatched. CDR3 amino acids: CASSYSPTTREQYF. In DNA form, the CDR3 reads TGTGCCAGCAGTTACTCCCCTACTACGCGGGAGCAGTACTTC.

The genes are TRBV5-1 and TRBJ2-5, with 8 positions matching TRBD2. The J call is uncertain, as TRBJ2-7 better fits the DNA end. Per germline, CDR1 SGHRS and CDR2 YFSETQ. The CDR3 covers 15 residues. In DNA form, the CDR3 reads TGCGCCAGCAGCCTGAGGGCCGCGGGAGGCTACGAGCAGTACTTC. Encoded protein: CASSLRAAGGYEQYF.

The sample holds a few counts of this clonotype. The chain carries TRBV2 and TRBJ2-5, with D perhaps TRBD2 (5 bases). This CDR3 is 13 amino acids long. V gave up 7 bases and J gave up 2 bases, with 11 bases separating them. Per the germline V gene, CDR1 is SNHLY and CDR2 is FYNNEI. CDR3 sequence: CASTKAEQETQYF. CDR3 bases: TGTGCCAGCACCAAAGCGGAGCAAGAGACCCAGTACTTC.

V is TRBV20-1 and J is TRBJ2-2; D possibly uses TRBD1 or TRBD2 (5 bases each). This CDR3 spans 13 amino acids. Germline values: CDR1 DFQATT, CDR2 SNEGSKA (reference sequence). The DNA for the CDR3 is TGCAGCCTTCCAGGGAGTAACACCGGGGAGCTGTTTTTT. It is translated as CSLPGSNTGELFF.

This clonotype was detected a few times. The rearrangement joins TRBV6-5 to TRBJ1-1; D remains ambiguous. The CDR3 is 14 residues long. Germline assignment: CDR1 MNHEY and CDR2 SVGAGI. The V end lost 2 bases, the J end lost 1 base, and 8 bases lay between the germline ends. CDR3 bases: TGTGCCAGCAGTTACAGGGAGGGGAACACTGAAGCTTTCTTT. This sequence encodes CASSYREGNTEAFF.

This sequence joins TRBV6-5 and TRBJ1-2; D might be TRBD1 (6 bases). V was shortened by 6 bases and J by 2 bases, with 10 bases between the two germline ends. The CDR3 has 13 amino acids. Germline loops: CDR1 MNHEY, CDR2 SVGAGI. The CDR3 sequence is CASSRGQNYGYTF. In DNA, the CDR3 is TGTGCCAGCAGCCGCGGACAGAACTATGGCTACACCTTC.

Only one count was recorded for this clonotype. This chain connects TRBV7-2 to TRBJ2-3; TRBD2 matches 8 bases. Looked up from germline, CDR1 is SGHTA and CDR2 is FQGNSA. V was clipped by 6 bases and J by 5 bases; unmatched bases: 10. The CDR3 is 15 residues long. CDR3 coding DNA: TGTGCCAGCAGTCCCTATAGCGGGAACGGAGATACGCAGTATTTT. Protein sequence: CASSPYSGNGDTQYF.

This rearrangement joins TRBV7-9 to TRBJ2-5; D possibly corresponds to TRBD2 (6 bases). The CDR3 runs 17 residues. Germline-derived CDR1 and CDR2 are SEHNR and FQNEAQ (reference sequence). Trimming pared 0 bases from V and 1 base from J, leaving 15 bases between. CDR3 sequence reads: CASSLAAGMRAQETQYF. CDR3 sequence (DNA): TGTGCCAGCAGCTTAGCTGCGGGGATGCGGGCCCAAGAGACCCAGTACTTC.

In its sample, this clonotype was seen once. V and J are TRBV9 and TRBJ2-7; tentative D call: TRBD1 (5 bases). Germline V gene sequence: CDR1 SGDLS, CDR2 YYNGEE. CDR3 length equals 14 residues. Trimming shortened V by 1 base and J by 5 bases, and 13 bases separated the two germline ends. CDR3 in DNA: TGTGCCAGCAGCGTAACGCAGGGTTTTAACGAGCAGTACTTC. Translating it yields CASSVTQGFNEQYF.

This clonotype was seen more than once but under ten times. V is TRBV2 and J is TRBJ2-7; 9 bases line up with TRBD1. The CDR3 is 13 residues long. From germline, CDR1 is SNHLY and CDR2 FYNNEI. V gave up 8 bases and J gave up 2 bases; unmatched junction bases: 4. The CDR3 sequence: CASGGQGPYEQYF. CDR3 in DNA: TGTGCCAGCGGGGGACAGGGCCCCTACGAGCAGTACTTC.

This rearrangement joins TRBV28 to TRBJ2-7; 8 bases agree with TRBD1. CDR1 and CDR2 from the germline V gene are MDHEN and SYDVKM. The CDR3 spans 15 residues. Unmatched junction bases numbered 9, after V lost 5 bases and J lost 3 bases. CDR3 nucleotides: TGTGCCAGCAGTGCTGTAGGACAGGGTGGCTACGAGCAGTACTTC. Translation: CASSAVGQGGYEQYF.

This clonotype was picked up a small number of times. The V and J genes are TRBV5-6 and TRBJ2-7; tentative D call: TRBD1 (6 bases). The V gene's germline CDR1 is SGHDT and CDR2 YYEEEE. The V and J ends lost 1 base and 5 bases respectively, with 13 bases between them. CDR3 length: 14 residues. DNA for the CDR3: TGTGCCAGCAGCTTGTTACAGGGAACCCACGAGCAGTACTTC. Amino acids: CASSLLQGTHEQYF. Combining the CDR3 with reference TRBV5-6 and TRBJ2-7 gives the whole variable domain DAGVTQSPTHLIKTRGQQVTLRCSPKSGHDTVSWYQQALGQGPQFIFQYYEEEERQRGNFPDRFSGHQFPNYSSELNVNALLLGDSALYLCASSLLQGTHEQYFGPGTRLTVT.

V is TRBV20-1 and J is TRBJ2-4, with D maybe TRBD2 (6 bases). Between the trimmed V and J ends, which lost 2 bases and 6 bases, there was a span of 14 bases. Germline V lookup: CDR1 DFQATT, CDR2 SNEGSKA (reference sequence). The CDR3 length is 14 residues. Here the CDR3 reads CSARQRETRNIQYF. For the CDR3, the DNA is TGCAGTGCTAGACAACGGGAGACGAGAAACATTCAGTACTTC.

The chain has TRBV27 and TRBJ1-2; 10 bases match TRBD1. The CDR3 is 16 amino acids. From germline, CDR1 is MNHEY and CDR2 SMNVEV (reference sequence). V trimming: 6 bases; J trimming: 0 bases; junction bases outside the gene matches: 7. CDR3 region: CASSPGTGAPNYGYTF. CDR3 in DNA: TGTGCCAGCAGCCCAGGGACAGGGGCGCCTAACTATGGCTACACCTTC.

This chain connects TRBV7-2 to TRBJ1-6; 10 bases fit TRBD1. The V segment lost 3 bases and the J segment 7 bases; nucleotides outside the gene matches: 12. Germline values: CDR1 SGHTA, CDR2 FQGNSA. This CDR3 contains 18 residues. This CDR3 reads CASSFRHIGQGVNSPLHF. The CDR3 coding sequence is TGTGCCAGCAGCTTCAGACACATCGGACAGGGGGTCAATTCACCCCTCCACTTT.

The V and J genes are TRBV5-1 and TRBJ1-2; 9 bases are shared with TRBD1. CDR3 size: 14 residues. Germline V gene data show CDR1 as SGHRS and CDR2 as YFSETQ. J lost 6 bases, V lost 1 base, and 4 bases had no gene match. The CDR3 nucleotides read TGCGCCAGCAGCTTGACGGGACAGGGAGATGGCTACACCTTC. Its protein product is CASSLTGQGDGYTF.

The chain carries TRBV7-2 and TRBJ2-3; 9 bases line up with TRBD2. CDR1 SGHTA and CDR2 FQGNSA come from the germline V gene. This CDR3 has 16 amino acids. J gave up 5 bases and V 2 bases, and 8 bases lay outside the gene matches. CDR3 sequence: CASSLLGLAGRDTQYF. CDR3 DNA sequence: TGTGCCAGCAGCTTACTAGGGCTAGCGGGAAGAGATACGCAGTATTTT. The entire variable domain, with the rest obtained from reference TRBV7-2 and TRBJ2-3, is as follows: GAGVSQSPSNKVTEKGKDVELRCDPISGHTALYWYRQSLGQGLEFLIYFQGNSAPDKSGLPSDRFSAERTGGSVSTLTIQRTQQEDSAVYLCASSLLGLAGRDTQYFGPGTRLTVL.